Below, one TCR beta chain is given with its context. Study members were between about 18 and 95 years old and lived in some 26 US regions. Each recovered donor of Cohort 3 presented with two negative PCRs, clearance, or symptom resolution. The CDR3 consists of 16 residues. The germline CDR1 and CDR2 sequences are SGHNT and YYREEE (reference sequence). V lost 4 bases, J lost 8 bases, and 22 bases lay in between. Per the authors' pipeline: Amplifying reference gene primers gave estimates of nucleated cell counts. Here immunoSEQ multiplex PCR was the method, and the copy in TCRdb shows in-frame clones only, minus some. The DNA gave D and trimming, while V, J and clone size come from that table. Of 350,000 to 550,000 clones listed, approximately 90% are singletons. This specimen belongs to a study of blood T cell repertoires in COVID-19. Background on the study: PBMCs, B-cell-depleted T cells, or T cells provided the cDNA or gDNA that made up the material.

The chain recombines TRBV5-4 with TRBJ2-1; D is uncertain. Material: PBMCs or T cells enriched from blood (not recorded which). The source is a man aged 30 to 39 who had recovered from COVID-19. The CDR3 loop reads CASSTELLGPTHEQFF. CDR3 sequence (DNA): TGTGCCAGCAGCACGGAACTTTTGGGCCCCACCCATGAGCAGTTCTTC.